Below, 19 T cell receptor beta chains from the same sample are listed, as sequenced in a study of CXCR3-negative and CXCR3-positive naive CD8 T cells. Through 5' RACE with UMI labels, the TRB cDNA libraries were prepared. Each CDR3 protein gets one entry in TCRdb, which reprocessed the 5' RACE reads and gives no DNA. This sample contains tens of thousands of distinct CDR3 sequences. The sample comprised naive CXCR3- CD8+ T cells from blood. Regarding subset: CD45RO-CCR7+CD27+CD95- naive CD8+ T cells lacking CXCR3 (TNR3-). The receptors shown here come from a human donor in good health. Some clones in this sample may be carry-over from other donors' samples.

This chain connects TRBV27 to TRBJ2-7. The V gene's germline CDR1 is MNHEY and CDR2 SMNVEV (reference sequence). The CDR3 sequence is 13 residues long. This chain's CDR3 is CASSLRSDYEQYF.

V and J are TRBV29-1 and TRBJ2-7; TCRdb designates TRBD1, a call that cannot be tested without DNA. The CDR3 totals 14 residues. The germline V gene has CDR1 SQVTM and CDR2 ANQGSEA. The CDR3 sequence: CSVLPGQGGNEQYF.

The chain combines TRBV6-6 with TRBJ1-5; TCRdb names TRBD1, which stays unverified in the absence of DNA. The CDR3 is 15 amino acids. Looked up from germline, CDR1 is MNHNY and CDR2 is SVGAGI (reference sequence). The CDR3 loop reads CASSYRGTLDQPQHF.

V gene TRBV15 combines with J gene TRBJ1-2; TCRdb reports TRBD1, a call that lacks DNA to check it against. CDR1 and CDR2 from the germline V gene are LNHNV and YYDKDF (reference sequence). There are 17 residues in the CDR3. The CDR3 sequence is CATSRDPGQGVGYGYTF.

V usage is TRBV12-3 or TRBV12-4 and J usage is TRBJ2-1; lacking DNA, the TRBD1 call made by TCRdb goes unchecked. There are 16 residues in the CDR3. CDR3 amino acids: CASSLAGTGPYNEQFF.

The J gene is TRBJ2-7, the V gene TRBV20-1; TCRdb picks TRBD1, but there is no DNA to check that call. This CDR3 is built from 13 residues. Germline V gene sequence: CDR1 DFQATT, CDR2 SNEGSKA (reference sequence). The CDR3 here is CSARGTTGYEQYF.

The V gene is TRBV30, the J gene TRBJ2-4. The CDR3 is made up of 14 amino acids. Looked up from germline, CDR1 is GTSNPN and CDR2 is SVGIG (reference sequence). This CDR3 is CAWSVDLAKNIQYF.

The chain employs TRBV23-1 and TRBJ2-6; TCRdb calls TRBD2, which cannot be checked without DNA. TRBV23-1 is marked as an open reading frame, function uncertain. CDR3 size: 19 residues. CDR3: CASSQSIGSILSGANVLTF.

The gene calls are TRBV11-2 and TRBJ2-5; TCRdb reports TRBD1, a call that lacks DNA to check it against. CDR1 SGHAT and CDR2 FQNNGV come from the germline V gene. The CDR3 length is 14 residues. CDR3 residues: CASSPGGYQETQYF.

The chain couples TRBV6-9 to TRBJ2-7. The CDR3 spans 14 residues. CDR1 is MNHGY, CDR2 SVAAGI, per germline. The CDR3 spells CASSLSPGDYEQYF.

The V gene is TRBV29-1, the J gene TRBJ2-7; checking the TCRdb D call of TRBD1 is not possible without DNA. The V gene's germline CDR1 is SQVTM and CDR2 ANQGSEA. The CDR3 sequence is 15 residues long. CDR3 region: CSVELVGQGGYEQYF.

The rearrangement joins TRBV6-5 to TRBJ2-5; the D call from TCRdb, TRBD2, cannot be confirmed without DNA. CDR3 length: 15 amino acids. The germline CDR1 and CDR2 sequences are MNHEY and SVGAGI. Here the CDR3 reads CASSLTSGVGETQYF.

The chain combines TRBV5-1 with TRBJ2-7; TCRdb outputs TRBD1, but without DNA this stays unchecked. Germline lookup yields CDR1 SGHRS and CDR2 YFSETQ. CDR3 length: 14 amino acids. CDR3: CASSSFMDSYEQYF.

The chain uses TRBV4-3 and TRBJ2-2; TCRdb calls TRBD2, which cannot be checked without DNA. The CDR3 consists of 16 residues. Germline lookup yields CDR1 LGHNA and CDR2 YSLEER. CDR3 residues: CASSQVRDSGSGELFF.

This chain uses TRBV7-9 with TRBJ1-1. Germline CDR1 and CDR2: SEHNR and FQNEAQ (reference sequence). The length of the CDR3 is 13 residues. The CDR3 region is CASSLAMNTEAFF.

The chain employs TRBV7-9 and TRBJ2-7; the D call of TRBD1 rests on TCRdb alone, since no DNA is present to check it. This CDR3 has 15 amino acids. Germline V lookup: CDR1 SEHNR, CDR2 FQNEAQ (reference sequence). CDR3 loop: CASSYMDRDPYEQYF.

CDR3 sequence reads: CASSSPGTGGPREQYF. The rearrangement joins TRBV5-1 to TRBJ2-7; absent DNA, TCRdb's TRBD1 call cannot be checked. Per the germline V gene, CDR1 is SGHRS and CDR2 is YFSETQ. CDR3 size: 16 residues. The variable domain in full, completed from reference TRBV5-1 and TRBJ2-7, reads KAGVTQTPRYLIKTRGQQVTLSCSPISGHRSVSWYQQTPGQGLQFLFEYFSETQRNKGNFPGRFSGRQFSNSRSEMNVSTLELGDSALYLCASSSPGTGGPREQYFGPGTRLTVT.

V gene TRBV29-1 combines with J gene TRBJ2-3; TCRdb lists TRBD1, though no DNA is available to test this call. The CDR3 covers 13 residues. Per the germline V gene, CDR1 is SQVTM and CDR2 is ANQGSEA. CDR3 region: CGVADRAGDTQYF.

The chain recombines TRBV4-1 with TRBJ2-7; checking the TCRdb D call of TRBD2 is not possible without DNA. The CDR3 totals 15 residues. Germline CDR1 MGHRA, CDR2 YSYEKL. The chain's CDR3 is CASSQVAGEIYEQYF.